This entry concerns a single T cell receptor (beta chain). This clonotype was counted only a few times. What antigen it recognizes has not been identified. No much larger clone is present one base from it, and per-base qualities are unavailable. Ophthalmopathy patients were characterized by moderately to severely active disease, a Clinical Activity Score of at least 3, a NOSPECS grade of at least 4, and a disease duration under 3 months. Anyone with other autoimmune diseases, uncontrolled infections, pregnancy or lactation was excluded from the study. Clinical symptoms, serum thyroxine, TRAb, thyroid ultrasound and orbital computed tomography were used for diagnosis. PBMCs were isolated from around 10 ml of fresh peripheral blood by Ficoll-Paque density gradient centrifugation. Total RNA was extracted using Trizol reagent, and RNA quality was checked on an Agilent 2100 Bioanalyzer. For repertoire sequencing, TCR beta CDR3 regions were amplified from RNA transcripts. The first round of RT-PCR was done with HTBI primers and the Qiagen OneStep RT-PCR kit, and was followed by a second round of multiplex PCR, then size selection and purification. Libraries were sequenced paired-end with 100 bp reads on an Illumina HiSeq2000. Under the source paper's analysis protocol: SOAPnuke was used to process the reads, removing any read that contained adapters or uncalled bases, had a mean Phred below 15, or lacked an exact match to the constant primer or identifier. COPE v1.2.5 was used to merge high-quality paired reads. Unique nucleotide sequences were defined as clonotypes and aligned to IMGT TRB V, D and J references using MiTCR v1.1. The analysis was limited to V-J combinations with a frequency above 0.0001, which together covered approximately 99% of the repertoires. A TCR clonal expansion and chaos score per V-J combination was defined as the ratio of F50 clonal expansion to chaos observed in the TCRdist matrix. Features were reduced by Welch's t-statistics and random forest to approximately 13 V-J combinations, which fed a naive Bayes classifier. The similarity between thyroid and blood repertoires was quantified using the Morisita-Horn index. Starting from the raw public reads, TCRdb applied fastp trimming at Q25, assembled clones with MiXCR and retained in-frame beta chains. Rows with one shared CDR3 protein collapse into an entry with the most common genes and DNA. In this record, the V and J calls reflect TCRdb's handling and not the investigators' own analysis. The sample table holds hundreds of thousands of distinct CDR3 sequences, of which approximately 40% were seen once. About 40% of the sample is held by the ten biggest clonotypes.

Looking up the germline V gene (reference sequence) yields CDR1 LNHNV and CDR2 YYDKDF. The CDR3 spans 15 residues, from the cysteine through the phenylalanine. Solely the CDR3 DNA is kept, with 45 bases framed from the first base. Trimming at the junction amounts to 5 bases on V and 5 bases on J, and the germline ends lie 13 bases apart. This entry is derived from a study of Graves' ophthalmopathy and Graves' hyperthyroidism (dated by TCRdb to 2017 to 2018). For the study in its entirety: Peripheral blood samples were taken at the time of initial diagnosis, before any treatment was given. The study used signatures of the TCR beta repertoire to tell Graves' ophthalmopathy apart from Graves' hyperthyroidism and to predict which patients would progress to ophthalmopathy. In total, 135 blood samples were TCR-sequenced: under 45 ophthalmopathy, some 75 hyperthyroidism and roughly 17 hyperthyroidism-to-ophthalmopathy patients. An independent validation cohort was composed of fewer than 20 hyperthyroidism patients and about 17 patients who later progressed from hyperthyroidism to ophthalmopathy. A discovery set of 100 patients (more than 40 ophthalmopathy, under 65 stable hyperthyroidism) was enrolled to explore V-J signatures distinguishing ophthalmopathy from hyperthyroidism. In more than five hyperthyroidism patients, the T-cell repertoires found in thyroid tissue were compared with those found in blood. Following sampling, methimazole starting at 30 mg daily was administered to hyperthyroidism patients, and high-dose intravenous methylprednisolone was administered to ophthalmopathy patients.

The paper as a whole reports these results and caveats: In validation, the model predicted ophthalmopathy progression with about 71% sensitivity and 72.22% specificity; 12 predicted patients were CT-confirmed with GO in a median of about 6.2 months. No statistical method was used to set the sample size in advance, and the investigators knew which group each participant was assigned to. Most expanded thyroid clonotypes with a frequency above 0.001 also appeared in blood, which suggests that blood repertoires may reflect the immune response in the thyroid. In cross-validation, the 13-signature model distinguished ophthalmopathy from stable hyperthyroidism with around 86% sensitivity and 81.08% specificity, while in the test set the corresponding values were about 80% and 75%.

This chain is built from TRBV15 and TRBJ1-6; TRBD1 is possibly the D segment (5 matching bases). The sequence derives from an adult man with Graves' ophthalmopathy. Sequencing input: peripheral blood. CDR3 protein: CATSGGRQNNSPLHF. The nucleotide sequence reads TGTGCCACCAGCGGAGGAAGACAGAATAATTCACCCCTCCACTTT.